Only a few counts were recorded for the clone carrying this T cell receptor (beta chain). Its antigen remains unknown. The junction does not match germline at one end; this may be a read error. The sample originates from a study of beta chain features in type 1 diabetes. General study results and limits: Shortening of TCRB CDR3s, moderate but significant, appeared in all four CD4+ subsets of Type 1 diabetes patients. Sampled from patients, naive, central memory and Treg TCRB repertoires appeared more similar than those sampled from healthy donors.

Each of the CD4+ naive, central memory, regulatory and stem cell-like memory populations was sorted via CD45RO/CCR7/CD25/CD127/CD95/CD27. Reverse transcribing all isolated RNA meant expressed TCRB transcripts were sequenced. Data came from immunoSEQ multiplex PCR; TCRdb stores just in-frame clones and leaves some out. Of 300,000 to 450,000 clones in the sample, around 12% were seen once. In germline, CDR1 is SGHTA, CDR2 FQGNSA. The CDR3 contains 13 residues. The chain is built from TRBV7-2 and TRBJ1-5; TRBD1 matches at 7 bases. The source is a woman aged 18-35 years with type 1 diabetes. Material: naive CD4+ T cells from blood. In DNA form, the CDR3 reads TGCGCCAGCAGCGACAGGGCTGGTCAGCCCCAGCATTTT. Its protein is CASSDRAGQPQHF.